A single sample gave rise to the 31 T cell receptor beta chains below, sequenced in a study of shared clonotypes between healthy human individuals. Profiled with immunoSEQ multiplex PCR; TCRdb holds only in-frame clones, not every one. The sample has around 1.9 million clones, around 93% seen once. Naivety among CD8 cells was defined by CD45RO negativity and positive CCR7 selection, thereby excluding terminally differentiated effector memory CD45RA+ cells. The sequenced sample was naive CD8+ T cells from PBMCs. Receptors were obtained from a man younger than 30 in good health. Some clones in this sample may be carry-over from other donors' samples.

The rearrangement links TRBV4-1 to TRBJ2-1; D is uncertain. V lost 3 bases, J lost 4 bases, and 19 bases lay in between. Per germline, CDR1 MGHRA and CDR2 YSYEKL. The CDR3 sequence is 17 residues long. CDR3 region: CASSQPSSRGFYNEQFF. CDR3 bases: TGCGCCAGCAGCCAGCCCTCATCCCGCGGTTTTTACAATGAGCAGTTCTTC.

This clone has only one observation. The genes are TRBV10-3 and TRBJ2-1; D unclear. Germline V CDR1 and CDR2: ENHRY, SYGVKD. V lost 7 bases and J lost 8, with 15 bases in between. The CDR3 is 13 amino acids. The CDR3, as DNA: TGTGCCATCAACGGACGGCTAACTGATGAGCAGTTCTTC. Amino acid sequence: CAINGRLTDEQFF.

The gene calls are TRBV5-8 and TRBJ2-5; D is possibly TRBD2 (6 bases). V lost 4 bases to trimming and J lost 2 bases, with 12 bases between them. Germline V lookup: CDR1 SGHTS, CDR2 YDEGEE. There are 14 residues in the CDR3. The CDR3 DNA reads as TGTGCCAGCAGCCCGTTCGGGAGACAAGAGACCCAGTACTTC. This translates into CASSPFGRQETQYF.

The chain links TRBV5-6 to TRBJ2-7, with 7 positions matching TRBD1. Germline CDR1 SGHDT, CDR2 YYEEEE. Trimming cost V 6 bases and J 4 bases; bases outside gene matches: 10. This CDR3 is 14 amino acids long. This CDR3 reads CASTLAGTAYEQYF. CDR3 coding DNA: TGTGCCAGCACCCTAGCCGGGACAGCTTACGAGCAGTACTTC.

As DNA, the CDR3 is TGTGCCAGCAGCCTTTGGGACAGGGGAACCGGGGAGCTGTTTTTT. Translating it yields CASSLWDRGTGELFF. This rearrangement joins TRBV14 to TRBJ2-2, with TRBD1 matching 10 bases. This CDR3 contains 15 residues. Germline values: CDR1 SGHDN, CDR2 FVKESK. The J segment lost 5 bases and the V segment lost 4 bases, leaving 4 bases of the junction unmatched. The full variable domain, completed using reference TRBV14 and TRBJ2-2, is EAGVTQFPSHSVIEKGQTVTLRCDPISGHDNLYWYRRVMGKEIKFLLHFVKESKQDESGMPNNRFLAERTGGTYSTLKVQPAELEDSGVYFCASSLWDRGTGELFFGEGSRLTVL.

The chain combines TRBV6-5 with TRBJ2-7; 10 positions match TRBD2. V trimming: 0 bases; J trimming: 6 bases; junction bases outside the gene matches: 5. CDR1 MNHEY and CDR2 SVGAGI come from the germline V gene. The CDR3 extends over 15 amino acids. CDR3 residues: CASSYSASGSSEQYF. The CDR3, as DNA: TGTGCCAGCAGTTACTCGGCTAGCGGGAGCTCCGAGCAGTACTTC.

V and J are TRBV29-1 and TRBJ1-5; TRBD1 matches 10 bases. J was trimmed by 6 bases and V by 6 bases; bases with no gene match: 5. Germline V gene lookup returns CDR1 SQVTM and CDR2 ANQGSEA. This CDR3 contains 13 residues. CDR3 amino acids: CSVGTGDGQPQHF. The CDR3 nucleotides are TGCAGCGTGGGGACAGGGGACGGTCAGCCCCAGCATTTT.

V is TRBV9 and J is TRBJ1-1; D gene uncertain. Germline-derived CDR1 and CDR2 are SGDLS and YYNGEE. Trimming took off 3 bases at V and 0 bases at J, with 12 bases between the two ends. The CDR3 covers 15 residues. The CDR3 loop is CASSALDAMNTEAFF. CDR3 bases: TGTGCCAGCAGCGCCCTAGATGCGATGAACACTGAAGCTTTCTTT. Variable domain in full (rest from reference TRBV9 and TRBJ1-1): DSGVTQTPKHLITATGQRVTLRCSPRSGDLSVYWYQQSLDQGLQFLIQYYNGEERAKGNILERFSAQQFPDLHSELNLSSLELGDSALYFCASSALDAMNTEAFFGQGTRLTVV.

About this clone itself: The identical CDR3 is also encoded by other nucleotide sequences in the sample. The chain combines TRBV7-9 with TRBJ2-7, with 8 bases lining up with TRBD1. Germline values: CDR1 SEHNR, CDR2 FQNEAQ (reference sequence). The CDR3 loop spans 13 amino acids. Trimming took 6 bases from V and 1 from J; bases not matched to a gene: 2. CDR3: CASRTGGSYEQYF. The CDR3 coding sequence is TGTGCCAGCAGAACAGGGGGTTCCTACGAGCAGTACTTC.

V is TRBV27 and J is TRBJ1-2; 7 nucleotides align to TRBD1. The CDR3 has 12 residues. Looked up from germline, CDR1 is MNHEY and CDR2 is SMNVEV (reference sequence). The junction had 2 bases not matched to a gene; V was cut back by 6 bases and J by 4 bases. CDR3 residues: CASRTGLYGYTF. The CDR3 DNA is TGTGCCAGCAGGACAGGGCTCTATGGCTACACCTTC.

This chain uses TRBV28 with TRBJ2-5; the D gene is possibly TRBD1 (6 bases). Germline CDR1 reads MDHEN; CDR2 reads SYDVKM. This CDR3 spans 13 amino acids. V was shortened by 7 bases and J by 5 bases, with 14 bases between the two germline ends. CDR3 bases: TGTGCCAGCAAGCAGGGGAACTGGGAGACCCAGTACTTC. Amino acids: CASKQGNWETQYF. Drawing the rest from reference TRBV28 and TRBJ2-5, the complete variable domain is DVKVTQSSRYLVKRTGEKVFLECVQDMDHENMFWYRQDPGLGLRLIYFSYDVKMKEKGDIPEGYSVSREKKERFSLILESASTNQTSMYLCASKQGNWETQYFGPGTRLLVL.

This clone has a handful of counts. A clone one base away is much larger, so this may be a read error. This specimen includes other DNA sequences encoding the same CDR3. The V and J genes are TRBV9 and TRBJ2-2; D is undetermined. The CDR3 length is 11 residues. Trimming left V 2 bases short and J 6 bases short, with 2 bases between. The germline gives CDR1 SGDLS, CDR2 YYNGEE. CDR3 coding DNA: TGTGCCAGCAGCGTGTCCGGGGAGCTGTTTTTT. It translates to CASSVSGELFF.

V gene TRBV28 combines with J gene TRBJ2-5; D could derive from TRBD1 or TRBD2 (5 bases each). Germline CDR1 MDHEN, CDR2 SYDVKM. The CDR3 is 15 amino acids. V was clipped by 0 bases and J by 5 bases, with 13 bases between them. The CDR3 coding sequence is TGTGCCAGCAGTTTATGGGGGGTAGTACCGGAGACCCAGTACTTC. It is translated as CASSLWGVVPETQYF.

The CDR3 loop reads CASSTEDSTPNGGYGYTF. For the CDR3, the DNA is TGTGCCAGCAGCACCGAGGACAGCACCCCGAACGGGGGCTATGGCTACACCTTC. This chain connects TRBV5-6 to TRBJ1-2; D might be TRBD1 (6 bases). Deletions cut 4 bases from V and 4 bases from J, with 26 bases between. Germline V gene data show CDR1 as SGHDT and CDR2 as YYEEEE. The CDR3 length is 18 residues.

This clone was seen just once. J is TRBJ2-7 and V is TRBV5-6; D not resolved. The CDR3 length is 11 residues. Germline V gene data show CDR1 as SGHDT and CDR2 as YYEEEE. V lost 0 bases, J lost 12 bases, and 10 bases lay in between. CDR3 sequence: CASSLDERWYF. CDR3 nucleotides: TGTGCCAGCAGCTTGGACGAACGGTGGTACTTC.

V gene TRBV10-3 combines with J gene TRBJ2-3; tentative D call: TRBD2 (5 bases). Germline CDR1 and CDR2: ENHRY and SYGVKD. This CDR3 contains 15 residues. The V gene lost 4 bases and the J gene lost 2 bases, with 13 bases spanning the gap. The CDR3 sequence is CAISAPGLNTDTQYF. Written as DNA, the CDR3 is TGTGCCATCAGTGCGCCCGGACTGAACACAGATACGCAGTATTTT.

This chain joins TRBV15 and TRBJ2-5; D possibly matches TRBD1 or TRBD2 (5 bases each). Germline V gene data show CDR1 as LNHNV and CDR2 as YYDKDF (reference sequence). This CDR3 is 16 amino acids long. Trimming left V 5 bases short and J 2 bases short, with 18 bases between. CDR3 region: CATSGGGGVDQETQYF. CDR3 bases: TGTGCCACCAGCGGAGGTGGGGGAGTTGATCAAGAGACCCAGTACTTC.

This chain connects TRBV27 to TRBJ2-7; weak D call: TRBD2 (5 bases). Germline V lookup: CDR1 MNHEY, CDR2 SMNVEV (reference sequence). V was pared by 2 bases and J by 5 bases, with 10 bases between. This CDR3 comprises 13 residues. In nucleotides, the CDR3 is TGTGCCAGCAGTTTAGAACTAGAAAACGAGCAGTACTTC. Translation gives CASSLELENEQYF.

The chain uses TRBV7-9 and TRBJ2-2; D is perhaps TRBD2 (5 bases). V was shortened by 3 bases and J by 1 base, with 9 bases between the two germline ends. There are 15 residues in the CDR3. The germline gives CDR1 SEHNR, CDR2 FQNEAQ (reference sequence). This CDR3 reads CASSFGGWNTGELFF. CDR3 bases: TGTGCCAGCAGCTTCGGAGGATGGAACACCGGGGAGCTGTTTTTT.

The chain joins TRBV6-1 to TRBJ1-5, with D possibly matching TRBD1 (5 bases). Germline values: CDR1 MNHNS, CDR2 SASEGT. This CDR3 has 15 amino acids. V was trimmed by 2 bases and J by 7 bases, leaving 15 bases between them. The CDR3 DNA sequence: TGTGCCAGCAGTGAACTGGGGGAAGGATCGCAGCCCCAGCATTTT. It specifies CASSELGEGSQPQHF.

The V gene is TRBV27, the J gene TRBJ2-7; 9 positions match TRBD1. The J segment lost 5 bases and the V segment lost 10 bases, leaving 15 bases of the junction unmatched. This CDR3 is built from 15 residues. Germline V gene sequence: CDR1 MNHEY, CDR2 SMNVEV (reference sequence). The CDR3 region is CATKGTGQGIHEQYF. The CDR3 bases are TGTGCCACCAAGGGTACCGGACAGGGGATTCACGAGCAGTACTTC.

CDR3 loop: CASATTGSYNEQFF. The CDR3 bases are TGTGCCAGCGCCACGACCGGCTCCTACAATGAGCAGTTCTTC. The chain combines TRBV25-1 with TRBJ2-1, with D unresolved. The CDR3 has 14 residues. Between the trimmed V and J ends, which lost 8 bases and 0 bases, there was a span of 11 bases. Germline V gene data show CDR1 as MGHDK and CDR2 as SYGVNS.

The rearrangement joins TRBV27 to TRBJ2-2; the D gene is possibly TRBD2 (5 bases). Germline V gene sequence: CDR1 MNHEY, CDR2 SMNVEV (reference sequence). The ends were cut back, 1 base at V and 6 bases at J, with 24 bases in the middle. This CDR3 has 19 residues. The CDR3 sequence: CASSLWPPLVTPGAGELFF. The CDR3 coding sequence is TGTGCCAGCAGTTTATGGCCCCCGCTAGTCACTCCCGGGGCCGGGGAGCTGTTTTTT.

As DNA, the CDR3 is TGCGCCAGCAGCGGCGGACAGGGGGCTTACGAGCAGTACTTC. This encodes CASSGGQGAYEQYF. The chain couples TRBV5-1 to TRBJ2-7; 11 nucleotides agree with TRBD1. Per germline, CDR1 SGHRS and CDR2 YFSETQ. The junction had 4 bases not matched to a gene; V was cut back by 4 bases and J by 4 bases. The CDR3 runs 14 residues.

This chain connects TRBV11-2 to TRBJ1-1; no reliable D call. The CDR3 contains 15 residues. The germline V gene has CDR1 SGHAT and CDR2 FQNNGV. Trimming took off 2 bases at V and 2 bases at J, with 12 bases between the two ends. The CDR3 region has the DNA TGTGCCAGCAGCTTATCCGCGACCTTAAACACTGAAGCTTTCTTT. Translating it yields CASSLSATLNTEAFF. Combining the CDR3 with reference TRBV11-2 and TRBJ1-1 gives the whole variable domain EAGVAQSPRYKIIEKRQSVAFWCNPISGHATLYWYQQILGQGPKLLIQFQNNGVVDDSQLPKDRFSAERLKGVDSTLKIQPAKLEDSAVYLCASSLSATLNTEAFFGQGTRLTVV.

This rearrangement joins TRBV7-9 to TRBJ2-1, with D maybe TRBD2 (5 bases). V was shortened by 2 bases and J by 5 bases, with 16 bases between the two germline ends. CDR3 length equals 16 residues. Per germline, CDR1 SEHNR and CDR2 FQNEAQ (reference sequence). This chain's CDR3 is CASSLSEGPGDNEQFF. CDR3 DNA: TGTGCCAGCAGCTTATCTGAAGGACCCGGGGACAATGAGCAGTTCTTC.

This chain connects TRBV25-1 to TRBJ1-1; a weak D match, TRBD1 (6 bases). V lost 1 base to trimming and J lost 2 bases, with 17 bases between them. From germline, CDR1 is MGHDK and CDR2 SYGVNS. The CDR3 covers 17 residues. DNA of the CDR3: TGTGCCAGCAGTGAATTTGGAATTAGGACAGACAACACTGAAGCTTTCTTT. This sequence encodes CASSEFGIRTDNTEAFF.

V gene TRBV27 combines with J gene TRBJ2-7; 9 bases map to TRBD2. This CDR3 has 14 amino acids. Losses at the gene ends were 5 bases for V and 7 bases for J; bases not matched to a gene: 9. From germline, CDR1 is MNHEY and CDR2 SMNVEV (reference sequence). The DNA for the CDR3 is TGTGCCAGCAGTCCGCGGGGGGGGAGTTGGGAGCAGTACTTC. As protein: CASSPRGGSWEQYF.

The sample holds one count of this clone. This chain joins TRBV27 and TRBJ2-3; 7 bases match TRBD2. Germline-derived CDR1 and CDR2 are MNHEY and SMNVEV (reference sequence). The CDR3 has 16 residues. Trimming took 4 bases from V and 2 from J; bases not matched to a gene: 9. This CDR3 reads CASSSRLAGFTDTQYF. The CDR3 nucleotides read TGTGCCAGCAGTTCGAGACTAGCTGGTTTCACAGATACGCAGTATTTT.

The rearrangement links TRBV7-3 to TRBJ2-1, with D perhaps TRBD2 (5 bases). Trimming took off 5 bases at V and 6 bases at J, with 11 bases between the two ends. Germline V gene lookup returns CDR1 SGHTA and CDR2 FQGTGA. This CDR3 comprises 13 residues. The DNA of the CDR3 is TGTGCCAGCAGCGCCCGGGGTTCCAATGAGCAGTTCTTC. Amino acid sequence: CASSARGSNEQFF.

The chain links TRBV28 to TRBJ2-5; TRBD1 is a possible D gene (6 bases). Trimming stripped 2 bases from V and 4 bases from J, with 14 bases between. The CDR3 totals 15 residues. In germline, CDR1 is MDHEN, CDR2 SYDVKM. CDR3 sequence reads: CASSLSRGSRETQYF. The CDR3 coding sequence is TGTGCCAGCAGTTTAAGTAGGGGGAGCCGAGAGACCCAGTACTTC.